The rows below give T cell receptor beta chains drawn from one sample of a study of cytotoxic CD8 clonotypes in ibrutinib-treated CLL. Sequencing used immunoSEQ multiplex PCR; TCRdb keeps in-frame clones, though not all of them. The table records some 200,000 clones, roughly 73% of them present only once. The specimen comprised PBMCs, sampled after 12 months of ibrutinib treatment. All receptors derive from a human donor with chronic lymphocytic leukemia. CDR3s include the opening cysteine and the closing phenylalanine or tryptophan. D genes are given only for firm matches. The listing skips clone size in some rows; elsewhere it reads once, few, many or a size class.

d_gene	abundance	v_gene	j_gene	CDR3nt	CDR3aa
TRBD2	.	TRBV14	TRBJ2-5	TGTGCCAGCAGCCGGTTACTGGGACTAGCGGGAGACGAGACCCAGTACTTC	CASSRLLGLAGDETQYF
.	few	TRBV7-9	TRBJ1-4	TGTGCCAGCAGTAACGACGCGGGTTTTAGTGAAAAACTGTTTTTT	CASSNDAGFSEKLFF
.	.	TRBV27	TRBJ2-3	TGTGCCAGCAGTTTTTCCCCCCACACTGCGCAGTATTTT	CASSFSPHTAQYF
TRBD1	once	TRBV5-1	TRBJ1-3	TGCGCCAGCAGCCTCCTAACGACAGGGGGCTTTTCTGGAAACACCATATATTTT	CASSLLTTGGFSGNTIYF
.	few	TRBV5-1	TRBJ1-2	TGCGCCAGCAGCTTGGCTGACTATGGCTACACCTTC	CASSLADYGYTF
.	.	TRBV6-1	TRBJ1-2	TGTGCCAGCAGTGAAGGGGTTCGGTTAGACCCATCTAACTATGGCTACACCTTC	CASSEGVRLDPSNYGYTF
TRBD2	.	TRBV18	TRBJ2-1	TGTGCCAGCTCACCGCGGACAGTCGGACTAGCGGGAGACGAGCAGTTCTTC	CASSPRTVGLAGDEQFF
TRBD2	.	TRBV4-1	TRBJ2-5	TGCGCCAGCAGCCTAGGACTAGGGCAAACGGGCCAGTACTTC	CASSLGLGQTGQYF
.	.	TRBV7-6	TRBJ2-5	TGTGCCAGCAGCTTAGCACAGCAAGAGACCCAGTACTTC	CASSLAQQETQYF
.	.	TRBV2	TRBJ1-5	TGTGCCAGCAGTGAAGCGCGAAGTGGGGGGAGTCAGCCCCAGCATTTT	CASSEARSGGSQPQHF
.	.	TRBV6-5	TRBJ1-2	TGTGCCAGCAGTTATCTGGGGAAGGGCTACACCTTC	CASSYLGKGYTF
.	.	TRBV10-1	TRBJ2-1	TGCGCCAGCAGTGATCCCGCGGGGGCAAAAAATGAGCAGTTCTTC	CASSDPAGAKNEQFF
TRBD1	.	TRBV7-2	TRBJ2-2	TGTGCCAGCAGCCGATTCACGGACAGGGCCACCGGGGAGCTGTTTTTT	CASSRFTDRATGELFF
.	.	TRBV7-8	TRBJ1-5	TGTGCCAGCAGCCCAGAACGGTGGCCTAGGGACCGTGGCAATCAGCCCCAGCATTTT	CASSPERWPRDRGNQPQHF
.	.	TRBV28	TRBJ2-4	TGTGCCAGCGGCGTAGGTGGGCGGAACATTCAGTACTTC	CASGVGGRNIQYF
.	.	TRBV30	TRBJ1-2	TGTGCCTGGAGTGTACGGCGGTCAAACTCATATGGCTACACCTTC	CAWSVRRSNSYGYTF
TRBD2	.	TRBV28	TRBJ2-5	TGTGCCAGCAGTCCCCGGTGGCTAGCGGGACGAGAGACCCAGTACTTC	CASSPRWLAGRETQYF
.	.	TRBV21-1	TRBJ1-3	TGTGCCAGCCTCAGGGGGTGCGGGGGTAGTGGAAACACCATATATTTT	CASLRGCGGSGNTIYF
TRBD1	.	TRBV10-1	TRBJ2-1	TGCGCCAGCAGCGGGGGACAGGGACGACGTTTCACCTACAATGAGCAGTTCTTC	CASSGGQGRRFTYNEQFF
TRBD2	.	TRBV6-8	TRBJ2-3	TGTGCCAGCAGCACCGAAAGGTCTAAGCGGGGACCGGATACGCAGTATTTT	CASSTERSKRGPDTQYF
TRBD1	.	TRBV5-5	TRBJ2-7	TGTGCCAGCAGCTCGGGACAGGGGGCGTTGTCCTACGAGCAGTACTTC	CASSSGQGALSYEQYF
.	once	TRBV5-1	TRBJ2-5	TGCGCCAGCAGCTCCGGGATCAACCAAGAGACCCAGTACTTC	CASSSGINQETQYF
TRBD1	.	TRBV18	TRBJ1-3	TGTGCCAGCTCACCAACGACAGGGACTAGGGGAAACACCATATATTTT	CASSPTTGTRGNTIYF
TRBD2	.	TRBV11-2	TRBJ2-3	TGTGCCAGCAGCCGCGCTAGCGGCCCCACAGATACGCAGTATTTT	CASSRASGPTDTQYF
TRBD1	.	TRBV5-1	TRBJ2-5	TGCGCCAGCAGCTTGGATCCAGGGGGCAGGGAGACCCAGTACTTC	CASSLDPGGRETQYF
TRBD1	.	TRBV6-5	TRBJ2-7	TGTGCCAGCAGTTACTGGACAGGGTCCTACGAGCAGTACTTC	CASSYWTGSYEQYF
TRBD2	.	TRBV7-9	TRBJ2-5	TGTGCCAGCAGCCCGGGGACTAGCGGGAGGGAGACCCAGTACTTC	CASSPGTSGRETQYF
.	.	TRBV7-9	TRBJ2-4	TGTGCCAGCAGCTCCCCCCCGGGGATCGAAAACATTCAGTACTTC	CASSSPPGIENIQYF
TRBD2	.	TRBV13	TRBJ2-1	TGTGCCAGCAGCTTAGAGGTCACTAGCGGCTACAATGAGCAGTTCTTC	CASSLEVTSGYNEQFF
TRBD1	.	TRBV7-9	TRBJ2-7	TGTGCCAGCAGCCGCGACAGGGATGGGCCCGAGCAGTACTTC	CASSRDRDGPEQYF
.	.	TRBV23-1	TRBJ2-5	TGCGCCCCCAAGGGAAGGGGACACCCTCAAGAGACCCAGTACTTC	CAPKGRGHPQETQYF
.	few	TRBV27	TRBJ1-2	TGTGCCAGCAGTTCCGTCGGCAGTAACTATGGCTACACCTTC	CASSSVGSNYGYTF
.	.	TRBV18	TRBJ2-3	TGTGCCAGCTCGTTGAGCCCGTTGGCAGATACGCAGTATTTT	CASSLSPLADTQYF
TRBD2	.	TRBV6-1	TRBJ2-1	TGTGCCAGCAGTGGAGCAAGCGGGAGTTGGAATGAGCAGTTCTTC	CASSGASGSWNEQFF
TRBD1	once	TRBV6-5	TRBJ1-5	TGTGCCAGCAGCCCCGGGAGGGGGCAACAGCCCCAGCATTTT	CASSPGRGQQPQHF
.	.	TRBV30	TRBJ2-3	TGTGCCTGGAGTCGCCAACCCGCCACAGATACGCAGTATTTT	CAWSRQPATDTQYF
.	.	TRBV10-3	TRBJ2-6	TGTGCCACCGCGGGGTCTGGGGGGGCCAACGTCCTGACTTTC	CATAGSGGANVLTF
TRBD2	.	TRBV7-9	TRBJ2-5	TGTGCCAGCAGCTTCCGACGGACTAGCTCCCAAGAGACCCAGTACTTC	CASSFRRTSSQETQYF
.	.	TRBV4-1	TRBJ2-5	TGCGCCAGCAGCCAAGATCCGGGGACGTCAGAGACCCAGTACTTC	CASSQDPGTSETQYF
.	few	TRBV7-9	TRBJ2-7	TGTGCCAGCAGCTTAGTTGGCAGGGGAACCTACGAGCAGTACTTC	CASSLVGRGTYEQYF
TRBD1	once	TRBV5-4	TRBJ2-1	TGTGCCAGCAGCTTTAAACAGGGGGCTTCGGATGAGCAGTTCTTC	CASSFKQGASDEQFF
.	.	TRBV7-8	TRBJ1-1	TGTGCCAGCAGCTTAGGCACGGGTGGAAACACTGAAGCTTTCTTT	CASSLGTGGNTEAFF
.	.	TRBV9	TRBJ2-1	TGTGCCAGCAGCGTAGAAGCCCTCGGGTACTACAATGAGCAGTTCTTC	CASSVEALGYYNEQFF